This T cell receptor beta chain appears in the sequencing data of a study of technical replicates of blood from a few donors. Germline CDR1 reads GTSNPN; CDR2 reads SVGIG (reference sequence). The CDR3 totals 14 residues. Germline trimming cut 4 bases from V and 3 bases from J; bases unmatched to any gene: 5. The repertoire was sequenced with immunoSEQ multiplex PCR; TCRdb's copy has only in-frame clones and lacks some. The sample lists fewer than 90,000 clones, 70% to 90% seen once, with under 0.5% in the top ten. Sequenced: T cells isolated from PBMCs. This TCR was recovered from a human donor in good health. The J gene is TRBJ1-3, the V gene TRBV30, with TRBD1 matching over 8 bases. CDR3 sequence reads: CAWTSGGVGNTIYF. The CDR3 nucleotides read TGTGCCTGGACTTCAGGGGGCGTTGGAAACACCATATATTTT.